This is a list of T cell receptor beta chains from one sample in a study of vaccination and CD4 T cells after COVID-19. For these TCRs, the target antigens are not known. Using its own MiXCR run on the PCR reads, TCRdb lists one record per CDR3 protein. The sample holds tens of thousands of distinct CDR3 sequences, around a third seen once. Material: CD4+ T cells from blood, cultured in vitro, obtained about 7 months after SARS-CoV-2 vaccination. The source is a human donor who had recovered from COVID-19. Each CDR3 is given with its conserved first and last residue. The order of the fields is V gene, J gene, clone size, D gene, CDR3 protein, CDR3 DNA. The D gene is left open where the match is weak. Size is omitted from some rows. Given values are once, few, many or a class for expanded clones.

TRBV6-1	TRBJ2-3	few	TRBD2	CASRPGLAGVDTQYF	TGTGCCAGCAGGCCGGGGCTAGCGGGTGTAGATACGCAGTATTTT
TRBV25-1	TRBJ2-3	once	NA	CASSEYGADTQYF	TGTGCCAGCAGTGAATATGGGGCGGATACGCAGTATTTT
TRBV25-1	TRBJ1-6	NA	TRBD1	CASSEPNRGNSPLHF	TGTGCCAGCAGTGAACCCAACAGGGGGAATTCACCCCTCCACTTT
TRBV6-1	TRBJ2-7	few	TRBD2	CASSVGIGGDEQYF	TGTGCCAGCAGTGTCGGCATTGGGGGGGACGAGCAGTACTTC
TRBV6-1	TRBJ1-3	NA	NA	CASRATQGISGNTIYF	TGTGCCAGCAGAGCTACACAGGGAATCTCAGGAAACACCATATATTTT
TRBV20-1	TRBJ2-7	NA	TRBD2	CSALAGGPYEQYF	TGCAGTGCTCTAGCGGGAGGTCCCTACGAGCAGTACTTC
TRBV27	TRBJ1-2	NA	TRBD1	CASSFSTGGEGYTF	TGTGCCAGCAGCTTCTCAACAGGGGGCGAAGGCTACACCTTC
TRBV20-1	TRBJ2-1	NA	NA	CSARDPSGVGDFNEQFF	TGCAGTGCTAGAGATCCCTCCGGGGTTGGCGACTTTAATGAGCAGTTCTTC
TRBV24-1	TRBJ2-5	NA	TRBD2	CATSVSSGRGETQYF	TGTGCCACCAGTGTCTCTAGCGGGAGAGGGGAGACCCAGTACTTC
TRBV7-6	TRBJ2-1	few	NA	CASSLGAHEQFF	TGTGCCAGCAGCTTGGGGGCCCATGAGCAGTTCTTC
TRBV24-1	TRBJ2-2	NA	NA	CATSDSKRSNTGELFF	TGTGCCACCAGTGATTCCAAGCGGTCGAACACCGGGGAGCTGTTTTTT
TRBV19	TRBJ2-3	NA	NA	CASSISGFRGDTQYF	TGTGCCAGTAGTATTTCGGGCTTCCGGGGAGATACGCAGTATTTT
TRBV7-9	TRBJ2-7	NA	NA	CASSRDFSSYEQYF	TGTGCCAGCAGCCGGGACTTTAGCTCCTACGAGCAGTACTTC
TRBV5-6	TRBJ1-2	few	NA	CASSLFGGALNYGYTF	TGTGCCAGCAGCTTGTTTGGCGGGGCCCTTAACTATGGCTACACCTTC
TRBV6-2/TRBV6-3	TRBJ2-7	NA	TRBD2	CASSYAGGGKGYEQYF	TGTGCCAGCAGTTACGCGGGCGGGGGTAAAGGCTACGAGCAGTACTTC